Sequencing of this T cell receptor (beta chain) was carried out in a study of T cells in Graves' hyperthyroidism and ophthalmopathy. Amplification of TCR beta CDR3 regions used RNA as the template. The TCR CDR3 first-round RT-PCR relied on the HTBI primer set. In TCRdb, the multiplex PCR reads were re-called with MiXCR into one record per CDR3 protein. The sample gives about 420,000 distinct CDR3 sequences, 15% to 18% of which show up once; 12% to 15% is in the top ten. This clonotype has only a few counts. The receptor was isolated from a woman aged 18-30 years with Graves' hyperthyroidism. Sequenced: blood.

CDR3 sequence: CASSGLRTGGYEQYF. CDR3 nucleotide sequence: TGCGCCAGCAGCGGTCTCAGGACAGGGGGCTACGAGCAGTACTTC. J is TRBJ2-7 and V is TRBV5-1, with TRBD1 matching 10 bases. J gave up 3 bases and V 4 bases, and 7 bases lay outside the gene matches. There are 15 residues in the CDR3. Germline CDR1 SGHRS, CDR2 YFSETQ. Full variable domain (outside the CDR3, taken from reference TRBV5-1 and TRBJ2-7): KAGVTQTPRYLIKTRGQQVTLSCSPISGHRSVSWYQQTPGQGLQFLFEYFSETQRNKGNFPGRFSGRQFSNSRSEMNVSTLELGDSALYLCASSGLRTGGYEQYFGPGTRLTVT.